This T cell receptor beta chain was identified in a study of cytomegalovirus exposure and HLA in healthy donors. Germline V CDR1 and CDR2: SNHLY, FYNNEI. This CDR3 contains 13 residues. Trimming pared 1 base from V and 9 bases from J, leaving 10 bases between. Only in-frame clones appear in the TCRdb table, and some are missing; sequencing was by immunoSEQ multiplex PCR. In the table there are around 130,000 clones, over 65% of which are singletons. Sequencing input: PBMCs. The chain links TRBV2 to TRBJ2-1; tentatively, D is TRBD1 (5 bases). This TCR derives from a woman younger than 45 in good health and CMV-seronegative. CDR3 sequence (DNA): TGTGCCAGCAGTGAAGAGGGGTGGGGTGAGCAGTTCTTC. Protein sequence: CASSEEGWGEQFF.